This T cell receptor (beta chain) comes out of a study of cytomegalovirus exposure and HLA in healthy donors (dated by TCRdb to about 2017). Regarding the complete study: An earlier analysis of roughly 610 of the donors reported approximately 260 Gb of sequence data and around 120 million unique TCR beta sequences obtained from some 200 million T cells. Both class I and class II loci were covered by HLA typing, at four-digit resolution. Roughly 300 gigabases of sequencing data and around 87 million unique TCR sequences were included in an early release covering 500 to 750 HLA-typed donors. To decide whether each TCR beta V gene segment behaved as functional or pseudogenic, an earlier analysis of over 500 of the donors relied on high-throughput TCR beta sequencing. In addition to the first cohort of roughly 670 subjects, a separate validation cohort of approximately 130 different subjects was used. Every discovery cohort repertoire had been produced on one sequencing platform. In the later analysis, no new phenotypic data were used to find candidate immune exposures; instead, reliance was placed on TCR beta sequences and their occurrence across donors. A later analysis re-analyzed previously published TCR beta repertoires from approximately 700 donors and added high-resolution HLA genotyping to study TCR occurrence patterns. To predict cytomegalovirus infection status, the study brought together high-throughput TCR immunosequencing, statistical association of individual TCRs with disease status, and machine learning. The study profiled the T cell repertoires of 500 to 800 subjects by immunosequencing and related them to cytomegalovirus serostatus. Across 398 genotyped donors of the cohort, an average of roughly 250,000 unique TCR beta nucleotide sequences per donor were sequenced, and about a sixth of those sequences were non-productive. Among the roughly 430 genotyped donors, under 90% belonged to the genetic ancestry cluster associated with self-reported Caucasian donors. The number of donors typed differed by locus, with about 620-630 for A, B, C, DRB1 and DQB1, over 500 for DQA1, 600 to 610 for DPA1, and 472 for DPB1. Roughly five DR-DQ haplotypes were handled as single units for association and clustering because linkage in the cohort was strong. The study aimed to test whether cataloging public T cell receptors could reveal signatures of past pathogen exposure. Donor age, sex, ethnicity and CMV serostatus were compiled together with the repertoire data. A later genetic analysis used genome-wide SNP genotypes for about 60% of the 666 donors, treating that subset as a discovery cohort. General findings and caveats noted by the study authors: Presence/absence analyses assumed roughly uniform sequencing depth across donors, an assumption that may not hold. Most TCR sequences were seen in very few donors, while some public TCRs were found in many individuals. Strong co-occurrence of HLA alleles, especially DR and DQ, made assigning TCR associations to individual alleles difficult. A further reported finding was that TCR beta sequences accurately predicted the HLA-A and HLA-B alleles for most subjects in the first cohort. In an earlier analysis of fewer than 700 of the donors, most TCR beta V segments appeared in productive rearrangements about 90% or about 30% of the time, broadly matching IMGT annotations. In both the original and validation cohorts, the classifier was reported to diagnose cytomegalovirus status with high specificity and sensitivity. Because HLA typing was unavailable for some donors at each locus, only the typed subset was used in association tests. Because the 87-base-pair reads could not distinguish some IMGT-functional V segments, including TRBV6-2 and TRBV6-3, those segments were excluded. The authors suggested that the approach could potentially be generalized to other disease states and immunological phenotypes. An association between a missense DCLRE1C variant and V-gene and J-gene trimming of TCR beta chains was found in a later genetic analysis and replicated in an independent cohort. In vitro tests confirmed that a few of the cytomegalovirus-associated TCR beta chains recognize cytomegalovirus antigens. A later analysis found that most CMV-associated TCR beta chains appeared HLA-restricted, with HLA associations seemingly driven largely by CMV exposure. At a false discovery rate of 0.05, a later analysis linked under 20,000 TCR beta sequences to specific HLA alleles. In a later analysis, several top co-occurrence clusters were reported to appear linked to parvovirus B19, influenza, CMV and Epstein-Barr virus. The study gave a list of about 170 TCR beta chains associated with cytomegalovirus. A later analysis found that HLA-associated TCR beta chains were more clonally expanded and had lower generation probabilities than equally common non-associated chains. A cluster of highly shared sequence variants was judged likely to represent a technical artifact of the sequencing pipeline. Correlated functional status among segregating V segments might be attributable to linkage disequilibrium, but an unknown experimental factor could not be ruled out. A later analysis found that TCR association rates varied across HLA loci, with DRB1 alleles showing the most associated TCRs and HLA-C alleles the fewest. In this cohort, only TCR beta chains were sequenced, and detectable features were limited by the absence of alpha or paired-chain data. According to a later genetic analysis, donors in an Asian-associated ancestry cluster had fewer N-insertions in productive TCRs than the approximately 700-donor mean. Because counts were too low, some 16 rarely observed V segments, including chromosome 9 orphons, were excluded from the earlier analysis of roughly 580 of the donors. Immune exposure information for the cohort was limited to CMV serostatus.

This clone appeared a few times. The clone's antigen remains unknown. A junction boundary mismatches the germline segment, possibly from a read error. The cohort was made up of hundreds of healthy bone marrow donors. At the time of sampling, every cohort member was nominally healthy, though immune exposures that went unrecorded were likely present. The donor was CMV seronegative and belonged to the group of 320 or so seronegative cohort members. Every donor gave a peripheral blood sample, and the peripheral blood mononuclear cells from that sample were used for TCR beta sequencing. The Qiagen DNeasy Blood Extraction Kit was used to extract genomic DNA from the blood cell samples. Libraries came from the immunoSEQ multiplex PCR assay. The multiplex PCR relied on a mix of 60 forward primers for TCR Vbeta segments and 13 reverse primers for TCR Jbeta segments. Amplification of the CDR3 region of rearranged TCR beta genes was performed with a multiplex PCR assay on genomic DNA. The Illumina HiSeq System was used to sequence the amplified TCR beta libraries as 87-base-pair reads. The study's processing was this. Across the 640 or so repertoires, a later analysis counted 75 million to 90 million unique TCR beta chains, roughly 11 million of which were shared by at least two donors. Raw reads were error-corrected and collapsed into unique sequences with a nearest-neighbor algorithm that merged closely related sequences to remove PCR and sequencing errors. CDR3 sequences were aligned to IMGT reference sequences to assign V, D and J gene segments. For a sequence to be retained, a match of at least six nucleotides to both a V gene segment and a J gene segment was required. Rearrangements were called productive when the CDR3 lacked stop codons and stayed in frame with V and J; all others were non-productive. Following IMGT convention, CDR3 was defined as the stretch from the second conserved V-encoded cysteine to the conserved J-encoded phenylalanine. The earlier analysis of some 580 of the donors excluded any sequence lacking an unambiguous match to a single V gene segment. An earlier analysis of a few hundred of the donors called V segments functional above 56.7% productive rearrangements and segregating when the between-donor standard deviation exceeded 5%. A statistical classification framework was built to diagnose cytomegalovirus status from the catalog of TCR beta chain sequences. In a later analysis, V and J genes were assigned by comparing TCR nucleotide sequences against IMGT/GENE-DB human TR gene sequences. A later analysis assigned CDR3 sequences and most-parsimonious VDJ recombination scenarios with the TCRdist pipeline. In a later analysis, each TCR beta chain was defined by its CDR3 amino acid sequence together with its V-gene family, and reads without a unique V-gene family were excluded. To address suspected cross-contamination and a sequencing artifact, a later analysis removed around 590 highly shared, low-generation-probability nucleotide sequences. A later analysis calculated a clonal expansion index for each public chain from normalized within-repertoire ranks of inferred template counts. In a later analysis, generation probabilities were computed with a VDJ recombination model fitted to out-of-frame rearrangements, and the resulting probabilities were checked against IGoR. A later analysis scored TCR-TCR, TCR-HLA and TCR-CMV co-occurrence with hypergeometric tests, applying a repertoire-size bias correction to TCR pairs. In a later analysis, false discovery rates were estimated by permuting HLA or CMV assignments 20 times. In a later analysis, co-occurring TCRs were grouped using DBSCAN, with TCRdist sequence similarity added in when clustering inside HLA-allele-positive subsets. Repertoires with fewer than 30,000 or more than 120,000 public chains, plus five repertoires with anomalous nucleotide sharing, were excluded from co-occurrence clustering. The immuneACCESS repertoire file appears here via TCRdb, limited to in-frame rearrangements. These files lack a portion of the clones; in checked studies, under half of the deficit traces to unresolved V genes, and the cause of the others is not known. That table is the source of V, J and clone size, and D and trimming were worked out from the DNA. In all, the sample holds about 130,000 clones, and approximately 71% of those were seen once. The biggest ten clones account for around 2% of the sample.

The CDR3 numbers 15 residues from cysteine through phenylalanine. Here the CDR3 DNA is all that survives: 45 bases in frame from base 1. CDR1 and CDR2 (SSHAT, FNYEAQ) derive from the germline V gene (reference sequence). What was sequenced was PBMCs. The TCR was taken from a man aged 30 to 45 in good health and CMV-seronegative. The chain joins TRBV7-7 to TRBJ2-3; TRBD2 matches 13 bases in the middle. This receptor carries the CDR3 CASSSTSGRSDTQYF. The bases are TGTGCTAGCAGCTCGACTAGCGGGAGGTCAGATACGCAGTATTTT. Full variable domain (CDR3 extended with the reference TRBV7-7 and TRBJ2-3 proteins): GAGVSQSPRYKVTKRGQDVTLRCDPISSHATLYWYQQALGQGPEFLTYFNYEAQPDKSGLPSDRFSAERPEGSISTLTIQRTEQRDSAMYRCASSSTSGRSDTQYFGPGTRLTVL.